The rows below give T cell receptor beta chains drawn from one sample of a study of T-cell memory formation after mild COVID-19. TCRdb analysed the 5' RACE reads with MiXCR anew, one entry per CDR3 protein. The repertoire holds roughly 450,000 distinct CDR3 sequences, with over 15% as singletons. The source material was PBMCs or a T cell subset sorted from them (not recorded which). Source of these receptors: a man between 18 and 35 years old who had mild COVID-19 (a few samples of this study predate the infection). Cell type and time point are not known. CDR3s include the opening cysteine and the closing phenylalanine or tryptophan. The order of the fields is D gene, J gene, clone size, V gene, CDR3 protein, CDR3 DNA. The D gene is left open where the match is weak. For some rows the clone size is stated as once, few or many, or as a class when expanded; others skip it.

D gene: .; J gene: TRBJ1-1; clone size: .; V gene: TRBV7-2; CDR3 protein: CASSFSGTDRTEAFF; CDR3 DNA: TGTGCCAGCAGCTTTTCGGGAACGGATCGCACTGAAGCTTTCTTT
D gene: .; J gene: TRBJ2-3; clone size: few; V gene: TRBV9; CDR3 protein: CASSVEPLTDTQYF; CDR3 DNA: TGTGCCAGCAGCGTAGAGCCTCTCACAGATACGCAGTATTTT
D gene: .; J gene: TRBJ2-7; clone size: few; V gene: TRBV29-1; CDR3 protein: CSVGAAYEQYF; CDR3 DNA: TGCAGCGTAGGAGCGGCCTACGAGCAGTACTTC
D gene: TRBD1; J gene: TRBJ1-2; clone size: .; V gene: TRBV7-2; CDR3 protein: CASSFAGGNGYTF; CDR3 DNA: TGTGCCAGCAGCTTCGCAGGGGGCAATGGCTACACCTTC
D gene: .; J gene: TRBJ1-6; clone size: few; V gene: TRBV7-9; CDR3 protein: CASSAASSYNSPLHF; CDR3 DNA: TGTGCCAGCAGCGCGGCCAGCTCCTATAATTCACCCCTCCACTTT
D gene: .; J gene: TRBJ2-3; clone size: .; V gene: TRBV12-3/TRBV12-4; CDR3 protein: CASSSRVAADTQYF; CDR3 DNA: TGTGCCAGCAGTTCCCGGGTAGCCGCAGATACGCAGTATTTT
D gene: .; J gene: TRBJ1-6; clone size: few; V gene: TRBV14; CDR3 protein: CASSPLQSSYNSPLHF; CDR3 DNA: TGTGCCAGCAGCCCACTGCAGAGCTCCTATAATTCACCCCTCCACTTT
D gene: .; J gene: TRBJ1-2; clone size: .; V gene: TRBV28; CDR3 protein: CASSSRPGPSGYTF; CDR3 DNA: TGTGCCAGCAGTTCGAGACCCGGGCCAAGCGGCTACACCTTC
D gene: .; J gene: TRBJ1-1; clone size: many; V gene: TRBV20-1; CDR3 protein: CSARGQNTEAFF; CDR3 DNA: TGCAGTGCTCGTGGGCAGAACACTGAAGCTTTCTTT
D gene: .; J gene: TRBJ2-5; clone size: many; V gene: TRBV7-9; CDR3 protein: CASSPRAQETQYF; CDR3 DNA: TGTGCCAGCAGCCCTAGAGCCCAAGAGACCCAGTACTTC
D gene: .; J gene: TRBJ1-1; clone size: few; V gene: TRBV28; CDR3 protein: CASSFGSDTEAFF; CDR3 DNA: TGTGCCAGCAGTTTTGGGTCCGACACTGAAGCTTTCTTT
D gene: TRBD2; J gene: TRBJ2-1; clone size: .; V gene: TRBV12-3/TRBV12-4; CDR3 protein: CASKKAGGLIEQFF; CDR3 DNA: TGTGCCAGCAAAAAGGCGGGGGGGCTTATTGAGCAGTTCTTC
D gene: .; J gene: TRBJ1-2; clone size: many; V gene: TRBV19; CDR3 protein: CASTPDGLYGYTF; CDR3 DNA: TGTGCCAGTACCCCGGACGGACTATATGGCTACACCTTC
D gene: .; J gene: TRBJ1-5; clone size: few; V gene: TRBV6-1; CDR3 protein: CASMRGGLQNQPQHF; CDR3 DNA: TGTGCCAGCATGAGGGGAGGATTGCAGAATCAGCCCCAGCATTTT
D gene: TRBD2; J gene: TRBJ2-3; clone size: few; V gene: TRBV20-1; CDR3 protein: CSASRLAGIMGSDTQYF; CDR3 DNA: TGCAGTGCTAGTCGGTTAGCGGGGATTATGGGTTCAGATACGCAGTATTTT
D gene: TRBD1; J gene: TRBJ2-3; clone size: few; V gene: TRBV29-1; CDR3 protein: CSVRGQELKSTDTQYF; CDR3 DNA: TGCAGCGTCCGAGGACAGGAGCTTAAAAGCACAGATACGCAGTATTTT
D gene: .; J gene: TRBJ1-2; clone size: .; V gene: TRBV12-3/TRBV12-4; CDR3 protein: CASSLAGLRGRGYTF; CDR3 DNA: TGTGCCAGCAGTTTAGCGGGATTAAGGGGCCGGGGCTACACCTTC
D gene: .; J gene: TRBJ1-1; clone size: few; V gene: TRBV6-2/TRBV6-3; CDR3 protein: CASSWDINTEAFF; CDR3 DNA: TGTGCCAGCAGTTGGGATATAAACACTGAAGCTTTCTTT
D gene: TRBD2; J gene: TRBJ2-3; clone size: .; V gene: TRBV4-1; CDR3 protein: CARSQEGLADRRNTQYF; CDR3 DNA: TGCGCCAGAAGCCAAGAAGGTCTAGCGGACCGGCGGAATACGCAGTATTTT
D gene: .; J gene: TRBJ2-5; clone size: few; V gene: TRBV5-6; CDR3 protein: CASSLKLRETQYF; CDR3 DNA: TGTGCCAGCAGCTTAAAGTTAAGGGAGACCCAGTACTTC
D gene: .; J gene: TRBJ2-3; clone size: .; V gene: TRBV7-9; CDR3 protein: CASSPNEGTDTQYF; CDR3 DNA: TGTGCCAGCAGCCCGAACGAGGGCACAGATACGCAGTATTTT
D gene: .; J gene: TRBJ1-5; clone size: .; V gene: TRBV4-3; CDR3 protein: CASSQEMGAGRQPQHF; CDR3 DNA: TGCGCCAGCAGCCAAGAAATGGGGGCAGGTCGTCAGCCCCAGCATTTT
D gene: .; J gene: TRBJ1-2; clone size: .; V gene: TRBV7-8; CDR3 protein: CASSPRPSTLANYGYTF; CDR3 DNA: TGTGCCAGCAGCCCCCGACCGAGCACTTTAGCTAACTATGGCTACACCTTC
D gene: .; J gene: TRBJ1-2; clone size: .; V gene: TRBV6-5; CDR3 protein: CASSTGGGYYGYTF; CDR3 DNA: TGTGCCAGCAGTACCGGGGGGGGGTACTATGGCTACACCTTC
D gene: .; J gene: TRBJ1-5; clone size: .; V gene: TRBV7-2; CDR3 protein: CASSFGAGDNQPQHF; CDR3 DNA: TGTGCCAGCAGCTTTGGGGCAGGGGATAATCAGCCCCAGCATTTT
D gene: .; J gene: TRBJ2-5; clone size: few; V gene: TRBV4-3; CDR3 protein: CASSQDSGNRETQYF; CDR3 DNA: TGCGCCAGCAGCCAAGATTCAGGGAACAGGGAGACCCAGTACTTC
D gene: TRBD1; J gene: TRBJ1-5; clone size: .; V gene: TRBV7-9; CDR3 protein: CASSGRTGAPHQPQHF; CDR3 DNA: TGTGCCAGCAGCGGCCGCACAGGGGCTCCCCATCAGCCCCAGCATTTT
D gene: .; J gene: TRBJ2-7; clone size: .; V gene: TRBV7-2; CDR3 protein: CASSLVAYGSYEQYF; CDR3 DNA: TGTGCCAGCAGCTTAGTCGCCTACGGTTCCTACGAGCAGTACTTC
D gene: TRBD2; J gene: TRBJ2-4; clone size: few; V gene: TRBV20-1; CDR3 protein: CSAVGTSGGSAKNIQYF; CDR3 DNA: TGCAGTGCTGTCGGGACTAGCGGGGGATCAGCCAAAAACATTCAGTACTTC
D gene: TRBD1; J gene: TRBJ2-3; clone size: .; V gene: TRBV6-2/TRBV6-3; CDR3 protein: CASRRRDRGSDTQYF; CDR3 DNA: TGTGCCAGCAGGCGCCGGGACAGGGGATCAGATACGCAGTATTTT
D gene: .; J gene: TRBJ2-2; clone size: few; V gene: TRBV7-2; CDR3 protein: CASSLNIGYSGELFF; CDR3 DNA: TGTGCCAGCAGCTTAAATATCGGGTACTCCGGGGAGCTGTTTTTT
D gene: .; J gene: TRBJ1-1; clone size: few; V gene: TRBV6-5; CDR3 protein: CASSYSAGLNTEAFF; CDR3 DNA: TGTGCCAGCAGTTACTCGGCAGGGCTGAACACTGAAGCTTTCTTT
D gene: TRBD2; J gene: TRBJ2-7; clone size: .; V gene: TRBV25-1; CDR3 protein: CASSDRGASGYYEQYF; CDR3 DNA: TGTGCCAGCAGTGATCGAGGGGCTAGCGGATACTACGAGCAGTACTTC
D gene: .; J gene: TRBJ1-2; clone size: .; V gene: TRBV10-3; CDR3 protein: CAISEWPTGYTF; CDR3 DNA: TGTGCCATCAGTGAGTGGCCCACCGGCTACACCTTC
D gene: TRBD1; J gene: TRBJ2-1; clone size: many; V gene: TRBV5-1; CDR3 protein: CASRRDSYNEQFF; CDR3 DNA: TGCGCCAGCAGACGGGACAGTTACAATGAGCAGTTCTTC
D gene: .; J gene: TRBJ1-5; clone size: few; V gene: TRBV5-6; CDR3 protein: CASSFRGNQPQHF; CDR3 DNA: TGTGCCAGCAGCTTCAGGGGTAATCAGCCCCAGCATTTT
D gene: TRBD1; J gene: TRBJ1-5; clone size: .; V gene: TRBV7-9; CDR3 protein: CASSWGQGANQPQHF; CDR3 DNA: TGTGCCAGCAGTTGGGGACAGGGGGCAAATCAGCCCCAGCATTTT
D gene: TRBD2; J gene: TRBJ2-3; clone size: few; V gene: TRBV5-1; CDR3 protein: CASSSGTSGYISTDTQYF; CDR3 DNA: TGCGCCAGCAGCTCCGGGACTAGCGGGTACATTAGCACAGATACGCAGTATTTT
D gene: TRBD2; J gene: TRBJ2-2; clone size: many; V gene: TRBV12-3/TRBV12-4; CDR3 protein: CASTGTTKLRTGELFF; CDR3 DNA: TGTGCCAGCACCGGGACTACCAAATTGCGGACCGGGGAGCTGTTTTTT
D gene: .; J gene: TRBJ2-3; clone size: .; V gene: TRBV24-1; CDR3 protein: CATSDAQGGVDTQYF; CDR3 DNA: TGTGCCACCAGTGACGCGCAGGGAGGCGTGGATACGCAGTATTTT
D gene: TRBD1; J gene: TRBJ1-1; clone size: .; V gene: TRBV7-3; CDR3 protein: CASSVSAGGANTEAFF; CDR3 DNA: TGTGCCAGCAGCGTAAGTGCAGGGGGGGCGAACACTGAAGCTTTCTTT
D gene: .; J gene: TRBJ2-5; clone size: many; V gene: TRBV4-3; CDR3 protein: CASSQGRTRGTQYF; CDR3 DNA: TGCGCCAGCAGCCAAGGGAGGACCCGCGGGACCCAGTACTTC
D gene: TRBD1; J gene: TRBJ2-6; clone size: few; V gene: TRBV7-2; CDR3 protein: CASSLTGFSSGANVLTF; CDR3 DNA: TGTGCCAGCAGCTTGACAGGGTTTAGCTCTGGGGCCAACGTCCTGACTTTC
D gene: .; J gene: TRBJ1-5; clone size: .; V gene: TRBV27; CDR3 protein: CASTSLAGTSNQPQHF; CDR3 DNA: TGTGCCAGCACCTCCTTGGCAGGGACTAGCAATCAGCCCCAGCATTTT
D gene: .; J gene: TRBJ2-7; clone size: .; V gene: TRBV6-6; CDR3 protein: CASSIQGGFEQYF; CDR3 DNA: TGTGCCAGCAGTATTCAGGGTGGGTTCGAGCAGTACTTC
D gene: TRBD1; J gene: TRBJ2-1; clone size: few; V gene: TRBV2; CDR3 protein: CASSDATGEIF; CDR3 DNA: TGTGCCAGCAGTGACGCGACAGGGGAGATCTTC
D gene: .; J gene: TRBJ2-7; clone size: .; V gene: TRBV10-3; CDR3 protein: CAISDLDGGYEQYF; CDR3 DNA: TGTGCCATCAGTGACTTGGACGGAGGCTACGAGCAGTACTTC
D gene: TRBD1; J gene: TRBJ2-1; clone size: .; V gene: TRBV29-1; CDR3 protein: CSGTDRTYEQFF; CDR3 DNA: TGCAGCGGAACGGACAGGACCTATGAGCAGTTCTTC
D gene: TRBD1; J gene: TRBJ2-3; clone size: .; V gene: TRBV4-1; CDR3 protein: CASSQGTGSTDAQYF; CDR3 DNA: TGCGCCAGCAGCCAGGGGACAGGAAGCACAGATGCGCAGTATTTT